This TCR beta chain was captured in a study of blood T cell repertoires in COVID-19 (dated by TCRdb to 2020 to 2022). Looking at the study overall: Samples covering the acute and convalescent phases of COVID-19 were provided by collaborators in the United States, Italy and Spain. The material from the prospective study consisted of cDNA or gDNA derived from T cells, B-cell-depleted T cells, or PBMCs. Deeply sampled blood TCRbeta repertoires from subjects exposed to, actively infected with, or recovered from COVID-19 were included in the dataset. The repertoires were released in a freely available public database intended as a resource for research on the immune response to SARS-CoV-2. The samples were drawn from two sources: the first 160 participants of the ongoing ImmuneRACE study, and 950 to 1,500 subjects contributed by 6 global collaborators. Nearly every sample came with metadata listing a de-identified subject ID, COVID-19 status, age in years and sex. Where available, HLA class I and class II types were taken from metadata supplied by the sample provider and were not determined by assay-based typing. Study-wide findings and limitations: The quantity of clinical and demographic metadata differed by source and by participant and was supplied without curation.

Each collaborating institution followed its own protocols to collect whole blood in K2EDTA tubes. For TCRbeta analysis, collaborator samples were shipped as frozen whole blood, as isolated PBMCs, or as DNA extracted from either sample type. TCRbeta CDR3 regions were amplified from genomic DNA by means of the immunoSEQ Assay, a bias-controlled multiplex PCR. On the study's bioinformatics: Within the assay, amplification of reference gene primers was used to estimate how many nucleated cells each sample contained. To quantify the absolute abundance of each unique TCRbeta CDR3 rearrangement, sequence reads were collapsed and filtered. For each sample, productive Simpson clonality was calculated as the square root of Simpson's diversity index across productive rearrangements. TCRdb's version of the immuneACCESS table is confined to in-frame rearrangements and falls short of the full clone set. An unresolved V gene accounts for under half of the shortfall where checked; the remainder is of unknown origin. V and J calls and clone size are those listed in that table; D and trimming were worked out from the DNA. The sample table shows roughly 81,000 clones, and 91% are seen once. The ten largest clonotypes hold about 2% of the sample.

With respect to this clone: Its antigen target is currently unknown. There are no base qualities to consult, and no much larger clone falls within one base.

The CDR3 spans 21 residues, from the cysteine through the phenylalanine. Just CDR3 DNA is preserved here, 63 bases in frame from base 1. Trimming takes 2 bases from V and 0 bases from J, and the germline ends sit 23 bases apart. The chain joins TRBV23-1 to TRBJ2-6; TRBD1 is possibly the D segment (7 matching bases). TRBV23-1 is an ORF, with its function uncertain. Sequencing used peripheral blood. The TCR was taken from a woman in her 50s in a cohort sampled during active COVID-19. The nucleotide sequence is TGCGCCAGCAGTCAACCCAAAGACCAGGGGGGTTCTGACTCTGGGGCCAACGTCCTGACTTTC. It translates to CASSQPKDQGGSDSGANVLTF.